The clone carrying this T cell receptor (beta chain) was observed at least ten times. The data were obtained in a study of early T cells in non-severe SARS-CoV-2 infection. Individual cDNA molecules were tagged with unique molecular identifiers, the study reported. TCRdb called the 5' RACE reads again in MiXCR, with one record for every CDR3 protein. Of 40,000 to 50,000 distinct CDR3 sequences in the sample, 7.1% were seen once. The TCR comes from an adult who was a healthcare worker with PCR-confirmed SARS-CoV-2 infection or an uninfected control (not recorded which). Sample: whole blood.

The CDR3 DNA reads TGTGCCAGCAGCCAAGACCCTAGCGGGGCCTCTTACAATGAGCAGTTCTTC. This codes for CASSQDPSGASYNEQFF. The chain employs TRBV4-2 and TRBJ2-1; 9 nucleotides match TRBD2. Germline CDR1 and CDR2: LGHNA and YNFKEQ. V lost 0 bases, J lost 4 bases, and 7 bases stayed unmatched. This CDR3 comprises 17 residues.